This T cell receptor (beta chain) was documented in a study of post-analysis software for immune sequencing data (dated by TCRdb to between 2015 and 2017). A note on the overall study: Relapsing-remitting, secondary progressive and progressive-relapsing multiple sclerosis were recorded as disease courses, and subtype annotation was lacking for some patients. The patient repertoires were set against about eleven previously published healthy control repertoires from donors whose ages ranged from roughly 6 to 25 years. A subset of samples was prepared in parallel using single-end sample barcoding, then pooled and co-amplified after Illumina adapter ligation. Broad study findings and their caveats: Compared with controls, multiple sclerosis patients had significantly lower normalized Chao1 diversity, a finding suggesting substantial peripheral T-cell clonal expansion. Patients showed significantly higher frequencies than controls for a few TRBV segments, among them TRBV5-6, TRBV5-1 and TRBV20-1. Direct clustering with F measure showed strong co-clustering of samples prepared in the same batch, prompting a batch-effect correction. The multiple sclerosis patient group was slightly younger than the control group.

The table lists this clonotype with many counts. Its binding antigen is unknown. Per-nucleotide qualities are absent, and no much larger clonotype sits a single base away. The library was prepared using PCR. Sequencing was performed on an Illumina HiSeq 2500. To reduce PCR and sequencing biases, unique molecular identifiers were incorporated into the TCR beta cDNA libraries. Roughly 0.5 million cDNA molecules were obtained per 1 to 10 million input T cells, so each molecule approximated one T cell. Patient libraries were prepared and sequenced with the same protocol used for the earlier healthy control dataset. Samples belonging to the same batch were prepared together, multiplexed and sequenced on a shared HiSeq lane. The source study handled its data this way. MIGEC handled the raw barcoded reads, throwing out single-read molecular identifier groups before consensus assembly and CDR3 extraction. VDJtools was used for post-analysis of the clonotype tables, and diversity was normalized by down-sampling every dataset to the size of the smallest sample. In repertoire overlap clustering, CDR3 amino acid sequences, but not nucleotide sequences, were matched to correct batch-related cross-sample contamination. In TCRdb, the public reads were trimmed at Q25 with fastp and aligned with MiXCR, with productive beta chains retained. Records with the same CDR3 protein are collapsed into one entry carrying the most frequent genes and DNA. TCRdb's processing, not the authors' own work, is the source of the V and J calls. A total of over 250,000 distinct CDR3 sequences appear in this sample, 35% to 45% of them only once. The ten most abundant clones make up less than 6% of the sample.

To demonstrate the VDJtools post-analysis software, the study profiled TCR beta repertoires from the peripheral blood of about 13 young patients with multiple sclerosis. The multiple sclerosis patients were children and adolescents between about 6 and 16 years of age. Between the V and J ends, shortened by 1 base and 2 bases respectively, the junction contains 24 bases. In the germline V gene (reference sequence), CDR1 corresponds to SEHNR and CDR2 to FQNEAQ. The CDR3, cysteine through phenylalanine, is 19 amino acids long. Here the CDR3 DNA is all that survives: 57 bases in frame from base 1. Sequencing used blood. The source is a girl under 18 with multiple sclerosis. The chain is encoded by TRBV7-9 joined to TRBJ2-7; the D gene is possibly TRBD2, with 8 bases matching. The nucleotide sequence reads TGTGCCAGCAGCTTAGAGGCAGTAGGGGGCGCTAGCGGGCCCTACGAGCAGTACTTC. Its protein product is CASSLEAVGGASGPYEQYF.